This TCR beta chain is from a study of blood T cells in healthy people across ages. This clonotype was seen a handful of times. The antigen remains unidentified. The germline gene is not matched at one end of the junction; a read error may be the cause. Together with a sample-barcoded 5' primer, a J-beta primer mix was included in a second PCR lasting about 7 to 11 cycles. All cDNA molecules were each tagged by a template-switch adaptor with 12 random nucleotides. TCRdb itself ran the 5' RACE reads through MiXCR, one entry per CDR3 protein. This sample has about 290,000 distinct CDR3 sequences, with 25% to 30% found just once. The CDR3 contains 14 residues. Study-level points and caveats: TCR beta diversity per million T cells fell roughly linearly with age.

Each donor had 8.5 to 10 milliliters of peripheral blood drawn. Sequenced: blood. V usage is TRBV12-3 or TRBV12-4 and J usage is TRBJ2-7; 7 bases fit TRBD1. The origin of this receptor is a woman in her 70s in good health. The CDR3 region is CASSLWGQPYGQYF. CDR3 nucleotides: TGTGCCAGCAGTTTATGGGGACAGCCCTACGGGCAGTACTTC.